This T cell receptor beta chain comes out of a study of CD8 T cells in ankylosing spondylitis. Findings of the study overall: A motif of 7 to 9 highly homologous TCR beta variants was seen as apparently characteristic of ankylosing spondylitis blood.

V was clipped by 6 bases and J by 2 bases, with 19 bases between them. CDR1 MGHRA and CDR2 YSYEKL come from the germline V gene. The CDR3 has 17 residues. This clonotype was seen a few times. Its target is unknown. Making the TCR beta libraries involved quantitative 5'-RACE with molecular barcodes. TCRdb reanalysed the 5' RACE reads using MiXCR and keeps one entry per CDR3 protein. The sample contains about 140,000 distinct CDR3 sequences, about a third of which appear only once. The specimen was synovial fluid, either unsorted or a sorted T cell fraction (not recorded which). The receptor was isolated from a male donor with ankylosing spondylitis. V and J are TRBV4-1 and TRBJ2-2; D might be TRBD1 (6 bases). The CDR3 sequence: CASRGVSTGVNTGELFF. In DNA, the CDR3 is TGCGCCAGCAGGGGGGTCTCGACAGGAGTCAACACCGGGGAGCTGTTTTTT.